This TCR beta chain was sequenced for a study of CD8 T cells in ankylosing spondylitis. Study-wide points: According to the report, clones linked to the disease were significantly enriched in matched synovial fluid samples taken from ankylosing spondylitis patients. Clones linked to disease, bearing a CD8+ phenotype, were relatively rare in peripheral blood. Some motif variants were previously reported in reactive arthritis synovial fluid and blood. Among TCR beta sequences, a motif of under 10 highly homologous variants appeared characteristic of ankylosing spondylitis blood.

Quantitative molecular-barcoded 5'-RACE generated the TCR beta libraries. Using its own MiXCR run on the 5' RACE reads, TCRdb lists one record per CDR3 protein. The profile shows approximately 540,000 distinct CDR3 sequences, 12% of them singletons. This clonotype was picked up a small number of times. Antigen unknown. The CDR3 loop spans 13 amino acids. The germline CDR1 and CDR2 sequences are SNHLY and FYNNEI. Unmatched junction bases numbered 8, after V lost 6 bases and J lost 10 bases. The sequence derives from a male donor with ankylosing spondylitis. The sequenced sample was blood, either unsorted or a sorted T cell fraction (not recorded which). The rearrangement uses TRBV2 and TRBJ1-4, with 7 bases lining up with TRBD1. CDR3 protein: CASSDRAAGKLFF. In DNA form, the CDR3 reads TGTGCCAGCAGCGACAGGGCAGCTGGAAAACTGTTTTTT.